The clone carrying this T cell receptor beta chain was observed many times. The CDR3 loop spans 16 amino acids. Trimming removed 3 bases at V and 1 base at J, with 13 bases between. This sample is drawn from a study of T cells in Graves' hyperthyroidism and ophthalmopathy. Amplification of TCR beta CDR3 regions used RNA as the template. Researchers ran a first-round RT-PCR on the TCR CDR3 using the HTBI primer set. MiXCR, run by TCRdb on the multiplex PCR reads, gives a single entry per CDR3 protein. Of approximately 530,000 distinct CDR3 sequences listed, 15% to 20% are singletons. This clonotype was sampled from a man aged 40-50 years with Graves' ophthalmopathy. The chain recombines TRBV12-3 or TRBV12-4 with TRBJ2-1; maybe TRBD2 (6 bases). What was sequenced was blood. CDR3 sequence (DNA): TGTGCCAGCAGTTTTGGAGGGGTGAGATCCTACAATGAGCAGTTCTTC. Its protein is CASSFGGVRSYNEQFF.